Shown below are 32 T cell receptor beta chains from a single sample sequenced in a study of cytomegalovirus exposure and HLA in healthy donors. PCR primers comprised 60 Vbeta and 13 Jbeta primers. Here immunoSEQ multiplex PCR was the method, and the copy in TCRdb shows in-frame clones only, minus some. The top ten clones hold 1% to 1.5% of a sample with fewer than 250,000 clones, about nine tenths of them seen once. Sample: PBMCs. The receptors here all came from a man aged 30-40 years in good health and CMV-seronegative.

The chain uses TRBV19 and TRBJ2-1, with 7 bases aligning to TRBD2. J lost 12 bases, V lost 5 bases, and 10 bases had no gene match. CDR1 is LNHDA and CDR2 is SQIVND in the germline V gene (reference sequence). The CDR3 runs to 13 residues. The CDR3 nucleotides are TGTGCCAGTAGTGAGGGACTACCTTGGGGGCAGTTCTTC. It specifies CASSEGLPWGQFF.

The genes are TRBV27 and TRBJ1-1; 7 bases are shared with TRBD1. Per germline, CDR1 MNHEY and CDR2 SMNVEV (reference sequence). V shed 6 bases, J shed 9 bases, and the junction held 13 bases outside the gene matches. CDR3 length: 14 residues. The CDR3 sequence: CASSAGQQLRKAFF. CDR3 nucleotides: TGTGCCAGCAGCGCGGGACAGCAACTACGAAAAGCTTTCTTT.

The count of this clone is one. Other DNA sequences in the same sample also yield this CDR3. V and J are TRBV6-5 and TRBJ1-1; TRBD1 agrees at 9 bases. CDR1 is MNHEY and CDR2 is SVGAGI in the germline V gene. CDR3 length equals 15 residues. Trimming at V came to 2 bases and at J to 2 bases, leaving 3 bases not matched to a gene. This chain's CDR3 is CASSYGDRANTEAFF. The CDR3 region has the DNA TGTGCCAGCAGTTACGGGGACAGGGCCAACACTGAAGCTTTCTTT.

The chain joins TRBV14 to TRBJ2-7, with 10 bases identical to TRBD1. Germline trimming cut 0 bases from V and 7 bases from J; bases unmatched to any gene: 3. This CDR3 is 14 amino acids long. CDR1 is SGHDN, CDR2 FVKESK, per germline. The CDR3 region has the DNA TGTGCCAGCAGCCAAGATGTGGGACAGGGGGAGCAGTACTTC. Translated: CASSQDVGQGEQYF.

The rearrangement uses TRBV7-9 and TRBJ1-1; 11 bases match TRBD1. Germline V lookup: CDR1 SEHNR, CDR2 FQNEAQ (reference sequence). This CDR3 spans 14 amino acids. The trim removed 5 bases at V and 6 bases at J, leaving 5 bases unmatched. For the CDR3, the DNA is TGTGCCAGCAGCACCCCGGGACAGGGGGCTGAAGCTTTCTTT. Translated: CASSTPGQGAEAFF.

A word on this clone: One end of the junction varies from germline; a read error may be responsible. This chain connects TRBV7-9 to TRBJ1-2; D not resolved. The CDR3 sequence is 12 residues long. Looked up from germline, CDR1 is SEHNR and CDR2 is FQNEAQ (reference sequence). CDR3 sequence reads: CSSSLEIWGYTF. As DNA, the CDR3 is TGTTCCAGCAGCTTGGAGATATGGGGCTACACCTTC.

This chain uses TRBV7-9 with TRBJ2-7; D unresolved. The V end was cut by 5 bases, the J end by 4 bases, with 12 bases between. Looked up from germline, CDR1 is SEHNR and CDR2 is FQNEAQ (reference sequence). The CDR3 has 13 amino acids. The CDR3 DNA follows: TGTGCCAGCAGCCCTCCTACTACATACGAGCAGTACTTC. Amino acid sequence: CASSPPTTYEQYF. The variable domain in full, with the rest retrieved from reference TRBV7-9 and TRBJ2-7, is DTGVSQNPRHKITKRGQNVTFRCDPISEHNRLYWYRQTLGQGPEFLTYFQNEAQLEKSRLLSDRFSAERPKGSFSTLEIQRTEQGDSAMYLCASSPPTTYEQYFGPGTRLTVT.

This clone was counted many times. The chain recombines TRBV4-2 with TRBJ1-1, with 7 bases that match TRBD1. Germline-derived CDR1 and CDR2 are LGHNA and YNFKEQ. The CDR3 runs 16 residues. V shed 3 bases and J 2 bases; nucleotides not matched to a gene: 9. CDR3 protein: CASSQDSRQGNTEAFF. The CDR3 DNA sequence: TGTGCCAGCAGCCAGGATAGCCGACAGGGAAACACTGAAGCTTTCTTT.

The chain recombines TRBV5-8 with TRBJ1-1, with 9 bases fitting TRBD1. Germline values: CDR1 SGHTS, CDR2 YDEGEE. V lost 2 bases and J lost 5; bases outside the gene matches: 7. The CDR3 has 15 residues. The CDR3 here is CASSFGDRVETEAFF. The CDR3 DNA reads as TGTGCCAGCAGCTTTGGGGACAGGGTCGAGACTGAAGCTTTCTTT.

This rearrangement joins TRBV2 to TRBJ2-2; 11 bases map to TRBD1. Germline values: CDR1 SNHLY, CDR2 FYNNEI. The trim removed 6 bases at V and 6 bases at J, leaving 3 bases unmatched. The length of the CDR3 is 14 residues. DNA for the CDR3: TGTGCCAGCAGGGGGGACAGGGGGGCCGGGGAGCTGTTTTTT. Its protein is CASRGDRGAGELFF.

This chain uses TRBV5-1 with TRBJ2-5; D possibly corresponds to TRBD2 (5 bases). Trimming stripped 4 bases from V and 4 bases from J, with 17 bases between. CDR1 SGHRS and CDR2 YFSETQ come from the germline V gene. The CDR3 loop spans 15 amino acids. CDR3 DNA sequence: TGCGCCAGCAGCACCTCGATCGGGGTTGGAGAGACCCAGTACTTC. Its translation is CASSTSIGVGETQYF.

CDR3 amino acids: CASSPPSYNYEQYF. The CDR3 region has the DNA TGTGCCAGCTCACCACCGTCTTACAATTACGAGCAGTACTTC. The rearrangement joins TRBV18 to TRBJ2-7; no clear D gene. Per germline, CDR1 KGHSH and CDR2 LQKENI. V lost 0 bases and J lost 4, with 10 bases in between. This CDR3 spans 14 amino acids.

This chain uses TRBV19 with TRBJ2-1; 12 nucleotides line up with TRBD2. The V gene end was trimmed by 5 bases and the J gene end by 6 bases; junction bases not matched to a gene: 14. This CDR3 is built from 18 residues. CDR1 LNHDA and CDR2 SQIVND come from the germline V gene (reference sequence). In DNA form, the CDR3 reads TGTGCCAGTAGTGTGGCTAGCGGGAGGGCCCGGTTCTCCAATGAGCAGTTCTTC. The encoded protein is CASSVASGRARFSNEQFF.

This clone occurred a few times. The chain combines TRBV5-1 with TRBJ2-7; 9 bases match TRBD1. The CDR3 extends over 14 amino acids. Germline V gene data show CDR1 as SGHRS and CDR2 as YFSETQ. The trim removed 3 bases at V and 2 bases at J, leaving 3 bases unmatched. The CDR3: CASSSGTGPYEQYF. Written as DNA, the CDR3 is TGCGCCAGCAGCTCCGGGACAGGGCCCTACGAGCAGTACTTC.

The chain recombines TRBV5-1 with TRBJ2-1; 8 nucleotides align to TRBD2. CDR3 size: 15 residues. Germline CDR1 SGHRS, CDR2 YFSETQ. Trimming removed 0 bases from V and 4 bases from J; junction bases left unmatched: 3. CDR3 region: CASSLEAGVYNEQFF. As DNA, the CDR3 is TGCGCCAGCAGCTTGGAAGCGGGAGTGTACAATGAGCAGTTCTTC.

The chain employs TRBV4-2 and TRBJ2-1; 10 nucleotides line up with TRBD2. The CDR3 length is 16 residues. Germline V gene data show CDR1 as LGHNA and CDR2 as YNFKEQ. V trimming: 2 bases; J trimming: 7 bases; junction bases outside the gene matches: 8. In DNA form, the CDR3 reads TGTGCCAGCAGCCAACAGACTAGCGGGCTCTATAATGAGCAGTTCTTC. Protein: CASSQQTSGLYNEQFF.

The rearrangement joins TRBV9 to TRBJ2-1, with 7 bases fitting TRBD2. Per germline, CDR1 SGDLS and CDR2 YYNGEE. This CDR3 contains 16 residues. V lost 3 bases, J lost 4 bases, and 10 bases stayed unmatched. CDR3 residues: CASSASGEHSYNEQFF. Here the CDR3 DNA reads TGTGCCAGCAGCGCTAGCGGCGAGCATTCTTACAATGAGCAGTTCTTC.

The V call is TRBV28, the J call TRBJ1-1; a possible D gene is TRBD1 (5 bases). CDR1 and CDR2 (germline): MDHEN, SYDVKM. The CDR3 consists of 15 residues. V dropped 1 base and J dropped 0 bases, with 9 bases sitting between them. CDR3 in amino acids: CASSLYRSLNTEAFF. The CDR3 DNA reads TGTGCCAGCAGTTTATACAGGTCACTGAACACTGAAGCTTTCTTT.

This clone was counted between two and nine times. CDR3 amino acids: CAIQGGTEAFF. CDR3 DNA: TGTGCCATCCAGGGGGGCACTGAAGCTTTCTTT. V and J are TRBV10-3 and TRBJ1-1, with 7 nucleotides matching TRBD1. Germline CDR1 is ENHRY and CDR2 is SYGVKD. The CDR3 totals 11 residues. Trimming at V came to 8 bases and at J to 4 bases, leaving 1 base not matched to a gene.

The rearrangement joins TRBV14 to TRBJ2-5; the match to TRBD2 covers 8 bases. CDR1 is SGHDN, CDR2 FVKESK, per germline. The CDR3 covers 14 residues. V trimming: 1 base; J trimming: 4 bases; junction bases outside the gene matches: 2. The CDR3 sequence is CASSQGGLAETQYF. CDR3 DNA sequence: TGTGCCAGCAGCCAAGGAGGACTAGCAGAGACCCAGTACTTC.

The chain is built from TRBV6-4 and TRBJ2-3, with TRBD2 identical over 7 bases. V shed 8 bases, J shed 0 bases, and the junction held 8 bases outside the gene matches. Germline CDR1 MRHNA, CDR2 SNTAGT. The CDR3 is 15 amino acids. CDR3 residues: CASSLHGGSTDTQYF. The DNA for the CDR3 is TGTGCCAGCTCCTTGCACGGGGGGAGCACAGATACGCAGTATTTT.

The chain is built from TRBV5-1 and TRBJ1-1; the D gene is possibly TRBD1 (5 bases). V was clipped by 0 bases and J by 2 bases, with 11 bases between them. The V gene's germline CDR1 is SGHRS and CDR2 YFSETQ. The CDR3 has 15 residues. The CDR3 loop reads CASSLAGGINTEAFF. DNA for the CDR3: TGCGCCAGCAGCTTGGCGGGGGGGATTAACACTGAAGCTTTCTTT.

V is TRBV9 and J is TRBJ2-3; 8 bases map to TRBD1. V was pared by 4 bases and J by 1 base, with 5 bases of the junction left unmatched. From germline, CDR1 is SGDLS and CDR2 YYNGEE. The CDR3 length is 15 residues. CDR3 nucleotides: TGTGCCAGCAGCTTACCGGGACAGGGCACAGATACGCAGTATTTT. Translating gives CASSLPGQGTDTQYF.

V is TRBV27 and J is TRBJ1-1; weak D call: TRBD1 (5 bases). The V and J ends lost 7 bases and 0 bases respectively, with 15 bases between them. The CDR3 runs 15 residues. Germline assignment: CDR1 MNHEY and CDR2 SMNVEV (reference sequence). The CDR3: CASTPGGALNTEAFF. The CDR3 DNA reads as TGTGCCAGCACCCCGGGAGGGGCCCTGAACACTGAAGCTTTCTTT.

This rearrangement joins TRBV4-1 to TRBJ2-1; tentatively, D is TRBD2 (6 bases). The CDR3 is 16 amino acids. Germline assignment: CDR1 MGHRA and CDR2 YSYEKL. Trimming took off 0 bases at V and 4 bases at J, with 13 bases between the two ends. Written as DNA, the CDR3 is TGCGCCAGCAGCCAAGATCGCGGGACCGTATACAATGAGCAGTTCTTC. Protein: CASSQDRGTVYNEQFF.

In the case of this clone: Other DNA sequences in the sample encode the same CDR3. V gene TRBV6-4 combines with J gene TRBJ2-3; 7 bases are shared with TRBD1. The CDR3 length is 14 residues. Losses at the gene ends were 3 bases for V and 4 bases for J; bases not matched to a gene: 4. Germline CDR1 MRHNA, CDR2 SNTAGT. The CDR3 coding sequence is TGTGCCAGCAGTGATGGGCAGGGGGCAGATACGCAGTATTTT. Translation gives CASSDGQGADTQYF.

The rearrangement uses TRBV2 and TRBJ1-1; D call uncertain. V lost 8 bases and J 1 base, leaving 11 bases between the germline ends. Germline V gene sequence: CDR1 SNHLY, CDR2 FYNNEI. There are 13 residues in the CDR3. The CDR3 DNA sequence: TGTGCCAGCGGATTCACAGAGAACACTGAAGCTTTCTTT. Protein product: CASGFTENTEAFF.

The V gene is TRBV6-1, the J gene TRBJ2-7, with a possible D match to TRBD2 (6 bases). The CDR3 extends over 12 amino acids. The V gene's germline CDR1 is MNHNS and CDR2 SASEGT. V was cut by 8 bases and J by 7 bases, with 15 bases left in between. CDR3 in amino acids: CASLRGSWEQYF. As DNA, the CDR3 is TGTGCCAGCCTCCGGGGGTCGTGGGAGCAGTACTTC.

The chain joins TRBV11-2 to TRBJ2-7; the match to TRBD1 covers 11 bases. The CDR3 contains 16 residues. Germline V gene sequence: CDR1 SGHAT, CDR2 FQNNGV. Unmatched junction bases numbered 8, after V lost 4 bases and J lost 3 bases. The CDR3 nucleotides are TGTGCCAGCAGCTCGGACAGGGGGCGCTACTTCTACGAGCAGTACTTC. The encoded protein is CASSSDRGRYFYEQYF.

The gene calls are TRBV19 and TRBJ2-3; 11 bases map to TRBD2. CDR1 and CDR2 (germline): LNHDA, SQIVND (reference sequence). CDR3 length: 18 residues. V lost 7 bases and J lost 0; bases outside the gene matches: 12. Written as DNA, the CDR3 is TGTGCCAGTAAGGGGGTAGCGGGAGGGCCAACGAGCACAGATACGCAGTATTTT. Amino acids: CASKGVAGGPTSTDTQYF. Looking up the rest from reference TRBV19 and TRBJ2-3 gives the full variable domain: DGGITQSPKYLFRKEGQNVTLSCEQNLNHDAMYWYRQDPGQGLRLIYYSQIVNDFQKGDIAEGYSVSREKKESFPLTVTSAQKNPTAFYLCASKGVAGGPTSTDTQYFGPGTRLTVL.

V and J are TRBV28 and TRBJ1-5; D unresolved. This CDR3 is 13 amino acids long. Germline assignment: CDR1 MDHEN and CDR2 SYDVKM. Trimming took 7 bases from V and 6 from J, leaving 13 bases between them. In DNA form, the CDR3 reads TGTGCCAGCAATTCACTCTCGGTTCAGCCCCAGCATTTT. Residues: CASNSLSVQPQHF.

This chain joins TRBV4-3 and TRBJ1-2, with 8 bases fitting TRBD1. Unmatched junction bases numbered 0, after V lost 1 base and J lost 2 bases. Germline CDR1 is LGHNA and CDR2 is YSLEER. This CDR3 has 14 residues. CDR3 bases: TGCGCCAGCAGCCAAGGGACAGGGAACTATGGCTACACCTTC. This codes for CASSQGTGNYGYTF.